Below, 27 T cell receptor beta chains from the same sample are listed, as sequenced in a study of blood T cell repertoires in COVID-19. The assay was immunoSEQ multiplex PCR, and TCRdb's table has in-frame clones only and misses some. The profile shows roughly 160,000 clones, about 87% of them singletons. The specimen was peripheral blood. The receptors derive from a man aged 55-75 years with acute or convalescent COVID-19.

The chain joins TRBV27 to TRBJ2-3, with a weak D call TRBD1 (5 bases). This CDR3 comprises 13 residues. The germline V gene has CDR1 MNHEY and CDR2 SMNVEV (reference sequence). V dropped 3 bases and J dropped 4 bases, with 8 bases sitting between them. The CDR3 here is CASSLKGSDTQYF. In nucleotides, the CDR3 is TGTGCCAGCAGTTTGAAGGGGTCAGATACGCAGTATTTT.

This rearrangement joins TRBV6-5 to TRBJ1-4, with 11 bases aligning to TRBD1. This CDR3 region has 13 residues. From germline, CDR1 is MNHEY and CDR2 SVGAGI. With 7 bases clipped from V and 8 bases from J, the junction kept 3 bases outside the gene matches. The CDR3 coding sequence is TGTGCCAGCAACCGGGACAGGGGGGAAAAACTGTTTTTT. Protein: CASNRDRGEKLFF.

The genes are TRBV12-5 and TRBJ2-7; TRBD2 agrees at 11 bases. The CDR3 consists of 17 residues. From germline, CDR1 is LGHNT and CDR2 FRNRAP. With 2 bases clipped from V and 5 bases from J, the junction kept 11 bases outside the gene matches. The DNA of the CDR3 is TGTGCTAGTGGTTTGAGACTAGCGGGGCCCATAGTCCACGAGCAGTACTTC. It is translated as CASGLRLAGPIVHEQYF.

The chain couples TRBV12-3 or TRBV12-4 to TRBJ2-2, with D perhaps TRBD1 (6 bases). The CDR3 contains 12 residues. V dropped 5 bases and J dropped 6 bases, with 7 bases sitting between them. The DNA of the CDR3 is TGTGCCAGCAGTCCAGGGGCCGGGGAGCTGTTTTTT. Amino acid sequence: CASSPGAGELFF.

V and J are TRBV5-5 and TRBJ2-3; 8 positions match TRBD2. The CDR3 spans 13 residues. Unmatched junction bases numbered 2, after V lost 4 bases and J lost 4 bases. The V gene's germline CDR1 is SGHKS and CDR2 YYEKEE (reference sequence). The CDR3 loop is CASSPGGADTQYF. The CDR3 bases are TGTGCCAGCAGCCCGGGGGGGGCAGATACGCAGTATTTT.

The chain combines TRBV3-1 (or the pseudogene TRBV3-2) with TRBJ2-5; 8 positions match TRBD2. Losses at the gene ends were 1 base for V and 5 bases for J; bases not matched to a gene: 0. Germline V CDR1 and CDR2: LGHDT, YNNKEL (reference sequence). CDR3 length equals 13 residues. The CDR3 sequence is CASSQASGETQYF. In DNA, the CDR3 is TGTGCCAGCAGCCAAGCTAGCGGGGAGACCCAGTACTTC.

The chain combines TRBV7-9 with TRBJ1-2, with 8 bases lining up with TRBD1. V trimming: 5 bases; J trimming: 3 bases; junction bases outside the gene matches: 8. This CDR3 region has 15 residues. Per the germline V gene, CDR1 is SEHNR and CDR2 is FQNEAQ (reference sequence). Here the CDR3 reads CASSQLGQGDYGYTF. The CDR3 DNA reads as TGTGCCAGCAGCCAATTAGGACAGGGAGACTATGGCTACACCTTC.

This sequence joins TRBV11-3 and TRBJ2-3; no firm D call. The V gene lost 4 bases and the J gene lost 5 bases, with 10 bases spanning the gap. Germline CDR1 is SGHNT and CDR2 is YENEEA. The CDR3 runs to 13 residues. CDR3 DNA sequence: TGTGCCAGCAGCTCCTCTAACCGAGATACGCAGTATTTT. It specifies CASSSSNRDTQYF. The full variable domain, with the rest looked up from reference TRBV11-3 and TRBJ2-3, is EAGVVQSPRYKIIEKKQPVAFWCNPISGHNTLYWYLQNLGQGPELLIRYENEEAVDDSQLPKDRFSAERLKGVDSTLKIQPAELGDSAVYLCASSSSNRDTQYFGPGTRLTVL.

The rearrangement uses TRBV19 and TRBJ1-2, with 7 positions matching TRBD1. The length of the CDR3 is 13 residues. V lost 6 bases to trimming and J lost 8 bases; unmatched junction nucleotides: 9. Germline CDR1 reads LNHDA; CDR2 reads SQIVND (reference sequence). The CDR3 DNA is TGTGCCAGTAGCCTTGACAGGGCTGGAGGCTACACCTTC. It encodes CASSLDRAGGYTF.

V and J are TRBV19 and TRBJ1-5; 9 bases are a match to TRBD1. Looked up from germline, CDR1 is LNHDA and CDR2 is SQIVND (reference sequence). The CDR3 is 15 amino acids. The ends lost 6 bases at V and 2 bases at J; junction bases unmatched: 5. CDR3 protein: CASRERTGGNQPQHF. CDR3 coding DNA: TGTGCCAGTAGGGAAAGGACAGGGGGCAATCAGCCCCAGCATTTT.

Many counts were recorded for this clone. The V and J genes are TRBV6-5 and TRBJ2-7, with 7 bases aligning to TRBD1. The CDR3 runs to 13 residues. V was clipped by 10 bases and J by 4 bases; unmatched bases: 10. The germline gives CDR1 MNHEY, CDR2 SVGAGI. The CDR3 sequence is CATRSKTGYEQYV. The DNA for the CDR3 is TGTGCCACCAGGTCCAAGACAGGGTACGAGCAGTACGTC.

The table lists this clone with a few counts. CDR3 residues: CASSSPGQGTPYEQYV. CDR3 coding DNA: TGTGCCAGCAGCTCACCGGGACAGGGGACCCCCTACGAGCAGTACGTC. The chain has TRBV7-9 and TRBJ2-7; 10 bases line up with TRBD1. V shed 4 bases and J 2 bases; nucleotides not matched to a gene: 8. This CDR3 spans 16 amino acids. CDR1 SEHNR and CDR2 FQNEAQ come from the germline V gene (reference sequence).

The chain couples TRBV20-1 to TRBJ1-3; D may be TRBD1 (5 bases). Looked up from germline, CDR1 is DFQATT and CDR2 is SNEGSKA (reference sequence). CDR3 size: 13 residues. Trimming stripped 3 bases from V and 4 bases from J, with 10 bases between. The CDR3 protein is CSASAGLGNTIYF. Written as DNA, the CDR3 is TGCAGTGCTAGTGCAGGGTTGGGAAACACCATATATTTT.

This clone showed up just a few times. The rearrangement joins TRBV24-1 to TRBJ2-5, with 12 nucleotides matching TRBD2. Germline V gene sequence: CDR1 KGHDR, CDR2 SFDVKD. CDR3 length: 16 amino acids. Unmatched junction bases numbered 2, after V lost 3 bases and J lost 1 base. CDR3 sequence: CATSDGGLAGQETQYF. The CDR3, as DNA: TGTGCCACCAGTGATGGGGGACTAGCGGGCCAAGAGACCCAGTACTTC.

This chain joins TRBV6-1 and TRBJ1-6, with a weak D call TRBD1 (6 bases). The germline CDR1 and CDR2 sequences are MNHNS and SASEGT. Trimming removed 2 bases at V and 0 bases at J, with 11 bases between. The CDR3 is made up of 17 amino acids. The CDR3 spells CASSEYRVSSYNSPLHF. Here the CDR3 DNA reads TGTGCCAGCAGTGAATACAGGGTGAGCTCCTATAATTCACCCCTCCACTTT.

This CDR3 reads CASSLEWGDGTIYF. CDR3 nucleotide sequence: TGTGCCAGCAGCTTAGAGTGGGGGGATGGCACCATATATTTT. The chain couples TRBV7-8 to TRBJ1-3; a weak D match, TRBD1 (5 bases). V was cut by 1 base and J by 9 bases, with 13 bases left in between. This CDR3 contains 14 residues. Germline V gives CDR1 SGHVS, CDR2 FQNEAQ.

The gene calls are TRBV7-9 and TRBJ1-1; 7 nucleotides align to TRBD1. Germline CDR1 is SEHNR and CDR2 is FQNEAQ (reference sequence). The CDR3 has 16 amino acids. V trimming: 4 bases; J trimming: 0 bases; junction bases outside the gene matches: 8. The CDR3 loop is CASSSQGSHLNTEAFF. The CDR3 region has the DNA TGTGCCAGCAGCTCACAGGGGTCCCACTTGAACACTGAAGCTTTCTTT.

The rearrangement links TRBV19 to TRBJ2-2; TRBD2 agrees at 11 bases. The V gene's germline CDR1 is LNHDA and CDR2 SQIVND (reference sequence). This CDR3 has 17 amino acids. With 3 bases clipped from V and 7 bases from J, the junction kept 10 bases outside the gene matches. CDR3: CASSIMGTSGHRGELFF. The CDR3 DNA reads TGTGCCAGTAGTATCATGGGGACTAGCGGCCACCGCGGGGAGCTGTTTTTT.

This clone was recorded once. The genes are TRBV3-1 (or the pseudogene TRBV3-2) and TRBJ1-2; a possible D gene is TRBD1 (6 bases). CDR1 LGHDT and CDR2 YNNKEL come from the germline V gene (reference sequence). The CDR3 covers 14 residues. With 6 bases removed from V and 2 bases from J, the gap between germline ends came to 13 bases. CDR3 region: CASSRTVQNYGYTF. The CDR3 nucleotides are TGTGCCAGCAGTCGGACAGTCCAAAACTATGGCTACACCTTC.

The rearrangement joins TRBV12-3 or TRBV12-4 to TRBJ1-2; TRBD1 might be the D (6 bases). V lost 3 bases, J lost 7 bases, and 12 bases lay in between. The CDR3 has 13 residues. The CDR3 reads CASSFRGASGYTF. For the CDR3, the DNA is TGTGCCAGCAGTTTTCGGGGGGCGTCTGGCTACACCTTC.

This clone was observed once. This chain uses TRBV19 with TRBJ2-6; 11 bases are a match to TRBD1. V lost 3 bases to trimming and J lost 1 base; unmatched junction nucleotides: 14. Germline V gene sequence: CDR1 LNHDA, CDR2 SQIVND (reference sequence). The CDR3 covers 21 residues. The CDR3 loop is CASSIRTGGSVVGSGANVLTF. The CDR3 bases are TGTGCCAGTAGTATTCGGACAGGGGGCAGCGTAGTCGGATCTGGGGCCAACGTCCTGACTTTC.

The chain couples TRBV5-6 to TRBJ2-3; D gene uncertain. Trimming cost V 4 bases and J 4 bases, with 13 bases left between them. The CDR3 loop spans 14 amino acids. Germline CDR1 SGHDT, CDR2 YYEEEE. The DNA for the CDR3 is TGTGCCAGCAGCCCAGGCCCAGGCTCAGATACGCAGTATTTT. Amino acid sequence: CASSPGPGSDTQYF.

This clone was seen many times. The rearrangement links TRBV10-1 to TRBJ1-1, with 7 bases aligning to TRBD1. The germline V gene has CDR1 WNHNN and CDR2 SYGVQD (reference sequence). Unmatched junction bases numbered 2, after V lost 7 bases and J lost 0 bases. The CDR3 runs 13 residues. The DNA of the CDR3 is TGCGCCAGCATGGACAGGATGAACACTGAAGCTTTCTTT. This gives the protein CASMDRMNTEAFF.

In this sample, this clone turned up a few times. The chain links TRBV6-1 to TRBJ1-5; maybe TRBD1 (5 bases). Germline CDR1 reads MNHNS; CDR2 reads SASEGT. The CDR3 runs 13 residues. V dropped 0 bases and J dropped 11 bases, with 11 bases sitting between them. CDR3 coding DNA: TGTGCCAGCAGTGAAGCGCCTAAGGACACCCAGCATTTT. It codes for CASSEAPKDTQHF.

The CDR3 protein is CASSQVPQGGEKLFF. The CDR3 nucleotides read TGTGCCAGCAGCCAAGTACCACAGGGTGGTGAAAAACTGTTTTTT. The rearrangement joins TRBV3-1 (or the pseudogene TRBV3-2) to TRBJ1-4; TRBD1 is a possible D gene (6 bases). The V end lost 1 base, the J end lost 7 bases, and 13 bases lay between the germline ends. The germline V gene encodes CDR1 LGHDT and CDR2 YNNKEL (reference sequence). This CDR3 is built from 15 residues.

V is TRBV7-7 and J is TRBJ2-2; 9 positions match TRBD1. Germline CDR1 SSHAT, CDR2 FNYEAQ (reference sequence). V trimming: 0 bases; J trimming: 2 bases; junction bases outside the gene matches: 4. This CDR3 is built from 17 residues. CDR3 sequence: CASSLAGQGPNTGELFF. In DNA form, the CDR3 reads TGTGCCAGCAGCTTAGCGGGACAGGGTCCCAACACCGGGGAGCTGTTTTTT.

The chain uses TRBV30 and TRBJ2-2, with 8 bases aligning to TRBD2. Germline CDR1 is GTSNPN and CDR2 is SVGIG (reference sequence). The CDR3 has 13 residues. The J segment lost 6 bases and the V segment lost 2 bases, leaving 2 bases of the junction unmatched. CDR3 sequence (DNA): TGTGCCTGGAGTCCGGGGGGGGCCGGGGAGCTGTTTTTT. Protein sequence: CAWSPGGAGELFF.